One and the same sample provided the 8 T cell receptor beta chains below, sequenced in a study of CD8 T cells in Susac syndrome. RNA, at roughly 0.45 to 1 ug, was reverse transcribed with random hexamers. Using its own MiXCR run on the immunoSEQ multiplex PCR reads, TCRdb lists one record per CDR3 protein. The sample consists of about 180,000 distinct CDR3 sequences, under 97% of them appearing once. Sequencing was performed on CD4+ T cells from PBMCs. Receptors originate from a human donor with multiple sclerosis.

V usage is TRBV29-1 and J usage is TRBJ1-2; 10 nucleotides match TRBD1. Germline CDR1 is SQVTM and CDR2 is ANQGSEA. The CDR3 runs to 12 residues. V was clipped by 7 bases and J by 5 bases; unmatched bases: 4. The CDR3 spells CSAGDRGYGYTF. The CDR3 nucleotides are TGCAGCGCCGGGGACAGGGGATATGGCTACACCTTC. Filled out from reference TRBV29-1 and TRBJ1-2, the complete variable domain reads SAVISQKPSRDICQRGTSLTIQCQVDSQVTMMFWYRQQPGQSLTLIATANQGSEATYESGFVIDKFPISRPNLTFSTLTVSNMSPEDSSIYLCSAGDRGYGYTFGSGTRLTVV.

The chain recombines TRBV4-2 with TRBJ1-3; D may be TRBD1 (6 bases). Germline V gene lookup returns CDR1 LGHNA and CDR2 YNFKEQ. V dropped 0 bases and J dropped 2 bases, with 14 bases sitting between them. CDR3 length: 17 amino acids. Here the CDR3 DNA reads TGTGCCAGCAGCCAAGATCGGCAGGGGCGAACTGGAAACACCATATATTTT. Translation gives CASSQDRQGRTGNTIYF.

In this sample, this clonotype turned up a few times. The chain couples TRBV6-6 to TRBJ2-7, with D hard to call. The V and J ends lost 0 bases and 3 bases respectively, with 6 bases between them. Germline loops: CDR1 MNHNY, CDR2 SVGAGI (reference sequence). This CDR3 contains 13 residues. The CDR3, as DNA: TGTGCCAGCAGTTACTCGACCGTCTACGAGCAGTACTTC. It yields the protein CASSYSTVYEQYF.

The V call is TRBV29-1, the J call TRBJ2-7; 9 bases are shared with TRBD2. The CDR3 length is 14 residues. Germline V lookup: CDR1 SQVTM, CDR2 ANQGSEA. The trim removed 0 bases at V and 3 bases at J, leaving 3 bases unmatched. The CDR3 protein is CSVEEGSGGYEQYF. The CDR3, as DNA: TGCAGCGTTGAAGAGGGTAGCGGGGGCTACGAGCAGTACTTC.

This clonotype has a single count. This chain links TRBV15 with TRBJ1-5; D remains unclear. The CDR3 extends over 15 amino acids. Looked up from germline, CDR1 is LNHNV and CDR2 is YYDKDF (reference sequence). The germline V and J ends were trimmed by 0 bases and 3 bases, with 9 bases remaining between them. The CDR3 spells CATSRDRRANQPQHF. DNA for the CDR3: TGTGCCACCAGCAGAGATCGGAGGGCCAATCAGCCCCAGCATTTT.

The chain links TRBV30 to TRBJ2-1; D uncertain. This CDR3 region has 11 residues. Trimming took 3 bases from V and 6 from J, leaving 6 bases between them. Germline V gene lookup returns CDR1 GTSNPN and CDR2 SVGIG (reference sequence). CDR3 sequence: CAWSRANEQFF. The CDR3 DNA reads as TGTGCCTGGAGCAGAGCCAATGAGCAGTTCTTC. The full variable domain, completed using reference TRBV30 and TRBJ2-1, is SQTIHQWPATLVQPVGSPLSLECTVEGTSNPNLYWYRQAAGRGLQLLFYSVGIGQISSEVPQNLSASRPQDRQFILSSKKLLLSDSGFYLCAWSRANEQFFGPGTRLTVL.

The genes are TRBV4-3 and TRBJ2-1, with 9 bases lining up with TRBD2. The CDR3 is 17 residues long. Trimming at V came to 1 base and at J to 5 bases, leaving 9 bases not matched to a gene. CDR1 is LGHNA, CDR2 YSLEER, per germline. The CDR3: CASSQAAPRGGHNEQFF. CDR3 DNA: TGCGCCAGCAGCCAAGCCGCGCCGCGGGGGGGCCACAATGAGCAGTTCTTC.

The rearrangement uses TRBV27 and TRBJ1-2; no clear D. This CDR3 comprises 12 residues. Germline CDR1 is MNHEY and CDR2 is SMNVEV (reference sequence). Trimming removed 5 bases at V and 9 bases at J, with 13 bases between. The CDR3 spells CASSNGRGRYTF. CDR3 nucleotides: TGTGCCAGCAGTAATGGACGCGGACGCTACACCTTC.